Shown below are 26 T cell receptor beta chains from a single sample sequenced in a study of blood T cell repertoires in COVID-19. Measured with immunoSEQ multiplex PCR; TCRdb has only the in-frame clones, and not every one. The table includes approximately 76,000 clones, 90% to 95% detected once. Sequencing input: peripheral blood. The origin of the receptors is a human donor in a cohort sampled during active COVID-19.

This clone was picked up one time. This rearrangement joins TRBV28 to TRBJ2-7, with D hard to call. This CDR3 has 11 amino acids. Germline lookup yields CDR1 MDHEN and CDR2 SYDVKM. Trimming removed 5 bases from V and 4 bases from J, with 6 bases in between. The DNA for the CDR3 is TGTGCCAGCAGTCCCAGGTACGAGCAGTACTTC. Its translation is CASSPRYEQYF.

This clone was counted once. The chain uses TRBV27 and TRBJ1-4; tentatively, D is TRBD1 (6 bases). The CDR3 has 14 amino acids. Germline loops: CDR1 MNHEY, CDR2 SMNVEV (reference sequence). Between the trimmed V and J ends, which lost 8 bases and 0 bases, there was a span of 10 bases. This CDR3 is CASGSGATNEKLFF. The CDR3, as DNA: TGTGCCAGCGGGTCAGGGGCAACTAATGAAAAACTGTTTTTT.

The V and J genes are TRBV19 and TRBJ1-2; 7 bases are shared with TRBD1. Germline loops: CDR1 LNHDA, CDR2 SQIVND (reference sequence). The CDR3 length is 16 residues. V was pared by 4 bases and J by 1 base, with 9 bases of the junction left unmatched. The CDR3 loop reads CASSKGASLVNYGYTF. The DNA of the CDR3 is TGTGCCAGTAGTAAGGGGGCCTCCCTTGTTAACTATGGCTACACCTTC.

In this sample, this clone turned up a few times. This rearrangement joins TRBV11-2 to TRBJ2-7; D not resolved. The CDR3 runs 14 residues. CDR1 is SGHAT, CDR2 FQNNGV, per germline. Trimming took 1 base from V and 0 from J, leaving 7 bases between them. The CDR3 protein is CASSLVGPSYEQYF. The CDR3 DNA follows: TGTGCCAGCAGCTTAGTCGGTCCCTCCTACGAGCAGTACTTC.

The chain couples TRBV15 to TRBJ1-5, with 7 nucleotides matching TRBD1. The CDR3 totals 15 residues. The germline V gene has CDR1 LNHNV and CDR2 YYDKDF (reference sequence). The J segment lost 4 bases and the V segment lost 3 bases, leaving 6 bases of the junction unmatched. This CDR3 reads CATSRDGQENQPQHF. The CDR3 nucleotides are TGTGCCACCAGCAGGGACGGACAGGAGAATCAGCCCCAGCATTTT.

This clone was counted once. The CDR3 DNA reads TGTGCCAGCAGTCGACAGGGGGTAACGAACACTGAAGCTTTCTTT. Protein: CASSRQGVTNTEAFF. The V gene is TRBV6-5, the J gene TRBJ1-1; 9 bases map to TRBD1. Looked up from germline, CDR1 is MNHEY and CDR2 is SVGAGI. The length of the CDR3 is 15 residues. V lost 5 bases to trimming and J lost 1 base; unmatched junction nucleotides: 5.

This clone showed up just once. This chain connects TRBV15 to TRBJ1-4; D remains ambiguous. This CDR3 contains 14 residues. CDR1 is LNHNV and CDR2 is YYDKDF in the germline V gene (reference sequence). The ends were cut back, 5 bases at V and 2 bases at J, with 9 bases in the middle. The CDR3 bases are TGTGCCACCAGCGAGGAGAGGACTAATGAAAAACTGTTTTTT. Translation gives CATSEERTNEKLFF.

The chain links TRBV7-9 to TRBJ1-2; perhaps TRBD1 as D (6 bases). The CDR3 totals 14 residues. Germline assignment: CDR1 SEHNR and CDR2 FQNEAQ (reference sequence). Trimming took 1 base from V and 6 from J, leaving 12 bases between them. The CDR3 sequence is CASSLGGQGNGYTF. The DNA for the CDR3 is TGTGCCAGCAGCTTAGGTGGCCAGGGGAATGGCTACACCTTC.

The rearrangement uses TRBV7-2 and TRBJ1-2; the D gene is possibly TRBD1 (6 bases). CDR1 and CDR2 (germline): SGHTA, FQGNSA. CDR3 size: 15 residues. Trimming stripped 7 bases from V and 1 base from J, with 16 bases between. For the CDR3, the DNA is TGTGCCAGCATCCCGCTGGCAGGGGATAACTATGGCTACACCTTC. Encoded protein: CASIPLAGDNYGYTF.

The V call is TRBV9, the J call TRBJ1-1, with TRBD1 matching 7 bases. After removal of 0 bases from V and 4 bases from J, the junction contained 6 bases not matched to a gene. Germline CDR1 and CDR2: SGDLS and YYNGEE. The CDR3 covers 15 residues. The CDR3 protein is CASSVVDRWGTEAFF. The CDR3 DNA sequence: TGTGCCAGCAGCGTAGTGGACAGGTGGGGCACTGAAGCTTTCTTT.

The chain has TRBV5-1 and TRBJ1-1; 8 bases are shared with TRBD1. The CDR3 has 17 residues. The germline gives CDR1 SGHRS, CDR2 YFSETQ. V lost 2 bases to trimming and J lost 0 bases; unmatched junction nucleotides: 9. CDR3 amino acids: CASSFTAGGTMNTEAFF. The CDR3 coding sequence is TGCGCCAGCAGCTTTACCGCAGGGGGCACCATGAACACTGAAGCTTTCTTT.

This chain joins TRBV4-3 and TRBJ1-5, with D possibly being TRBD1 (6 bases). CDR1 and CDR2 (germline): LGHNA, YSLEER. V lost 1 base and J 5 bases, leaving 12 bases between the germline ends. This CDR3 is built from 15 residues. CDR3 sequence reads: CASSQVQGFDQPQHF. CDR3 nucleotides: TGCGCCAGCAGCCAAGTCCAGGGGTTCGATCAGCCCCAGCATTTT.

V gene TRBV19 combines with J gene TRBJ2-7, with D possibly being TRBD1 (6 bases). There are 13 residues in the CDR3. V was trimmed by 3 bases and J by 0 bases, leaving 6 bases between them. CDR1 LNHDA and CDR2 SQIVND come from the germline V gene (reference sequence). The CDR3 sequence: CASSMDSSYEQYF. CDR3 bases: TGTGCCAGTAGTATGGACAGCTCCTACGAGCAGTACTTC.

V usage is TRBV2 and J usage is TRBJ1-1, with D possibly matching TRBD1 (5 bases). The CDR3 sequence is 15 residues long. The V gene lost 0 bases and the J gene lost 1 base, with 9 bases spanning the gap. Germline CDR1 and CDR2: SNHLY and FYNNEI. The CDR3 region has the DNA TGTGCCAGCAGTGAAGCGCTAGGGGCGAACACTGAAGCTTTCTTT. This codes for CASSEALGANTEAFF.

This clone was seen only once. The genes are TRBV20-1 and TRBJ1-1; TRBD1 is a possible D gene (5 bases). The CDR3 runs 11 residues. The germline V and J ends were trimmed by 6 bases and 6 bases, with 11 bases remaining between them. Germline V gene data show CDR1 as DFQATT and CDR2 as SNEGSKA (reference sequence). As DNA, the CDR3 is TGCAGTGCCCCCGGGGGACCTGAAGCTTTCTTT. Its translation is CSAPGGPEAFF.

The chain uses TRBV7-2 and TRBJ2-2; 7 bases align to TRBD2. Germline CDR1 is SGHTA and CDR2 is FQGNSA. The CDR3 extends over 16 amino acids. Losses at the gene ends were 1 base for V and 1 base for J; bases not matched to a gene: 3. The CDR3 nucleotides read TGTGCCAGCAGCTTAGGGGAGGGGCGGAACACCGGGGAGCTGTTTTTT. This gives the protein CASSLGEGRNTGELFF.

The chain uses TRBV19 and TRBJ1-2; 7 bases map to TRBD1. Per germline, CDR1 LNHDA and CDR2 SQIVND (reference sequence). This CDR3 region has 12 residues. The V gene end was trimmed by 5 bases and the J gene end by 9 bases; junction bases not matched to a gene: 6. In DNA form, the CDR3 reads TGTGCCAGTAGTCTACCGACAGGGCGCTACACCTTC. Protein sequence: CASSLPTGRYTF. Combining the CDR3 with reference TRBV19 and TRBJ1-2 gives the whole variable domain DGGITQSPKYLFRKEGQNVTLSCEQNLNHDAMYWYRQDPGQGLRLIYYSQIVNDFQKGDIAEGYSVSREKKESFPLTVTSAQKNPTAFYLCASSLPTGRYTFGSGTRLTVV.

The chain has TRBV11-2 and TRBJ2-7; maybe TRBD2 (5 bases). Trimming stripped 4 bases from V and 0 bases from J, with 16 bases between. Germline CDR1 SGHAT, CDR2 FQNNGV. This CDR3 contains 16 residues. CDR3 nucleotides: TGTGCCAGCAGCTCATCGGGATACCACCCCTCCTACGAGCAGTACTTC. Protein: CASSSSGYHPSYEQYF.

This chain joins TRBV11-2 and TRBJ2-7; weak D call: TRBD1 (8 bases). The CDR3 runs to 15 residues. CDR1 is SGHAT, CDR2 FQNNGV, per germline. Trimming shortened V by 0 bases and J by 5 bases, and 14 bases separated the two germline ends. CDR3 sequence (DNA): TGTGCCAGCAGCTTAGATTGGGGGGGACAGGACGAGCAGTACTTC. Translation: CASSLDWGGQDEQYF. Combining the CDR3 with reference TRBV11-2 and TRBJ2-7 gives the whole variable domain EAGVAQSPRYKIIEKRQSVAFWCNPISGHATLYWYQQILGQGPKLLIQFQNNGVVDDSQLPKDRFSAERLKGVDSTLKIQPAKLEDSAVYLCASSLDWGGQDEQYFGPGTRLTVT.

In regard to this clone: The CDR3 carries no conserved terminal phenylalanine or tryptophan, so it likely arises from a read error. The limits of the CDR3 on the DNA are not certain, so only TCRdb's listed CDR3 is given. The CDR3 reads CARGNRGLI. The chain carries TRBV19 and TRBJ2-7; the table's D call, TRBD1, has no DNA check behind it. The CDR3 is made up of 9 amino acids, end residues included. Per the germline V gene, CDR1 is LNHDA and CDR2 is SQIVND (reference sequence).

This clone came up once. The rearrangement uses TRBV3-1 (or the pseudogene TRBV3-2) and TRBJ1-1, with a tentative D call TRBD1 (5 bases). CDR1 is LGHDT and CDR2 is YNNKEL in the germline V gene (reference sequence). This CDR3 contains 19 residues. Trimming pared 0 bases from V and 8 bases from J, leaving 28 bases between. The CDR3 loop reads CASSQDLRGRTGRSQEAFF. The CDR3 coding sequence is TGTGCCAGCAGCCAAGATCTGAGAGGTAGAACAGGTCGCTCCCAAGAAGCTTTCTTT.

This sequence joins TRBV6-6 and TRBJ2-7; D perhaps matches TRBD1 (6 bases). The CDR3 runs 15 residues. Germline lookup yields CDR1 MNHNY and CDR2 SVGAGI (reference sequence). The V gene lost 6 bases and the J gene lost 1 base, with 16 bases spanning the gap. CDR3 nucleotide sequence: TGTGCCAGCAGGTCTCAGGGGCCCGAGTCCTACGAGCAGTACTTC. Residues: CASRSQGPESYEQYF.

The CDR3 nucleotides are TGTGCCAGCAGTCCACAGGGCCAGACCCTCCACTTT. Residues: CASSPQGQTLHF. This chain connects TRBV6-5 to TRBJ1-6, with D perhaps TRBD1 (6 bases). V lost 5 bases and J 14 bases, leaving 13 bases between the germline ends. From germline, CDR1 is MNHEY and CDR2 SVGAGI. The CDR3 consists of 12 residues.

The chain links TRBV6-6 to TRBJ1-6; D may be TRBD1 (5 bases). CDR1 is MNHNY, CDR2 SVGAGI, per germline (reference sequence). V lost 7 bases, J lost 3 bases, and 16 bases lay in between. CDR3 size: 16 residues. The chain's CDR3 is CASTTGGVHYNSPLHF. The CDR3, as DNA: TGTGCCAGCACCACGGGGGGTGTACACTATAATTCACCCCTCCACTTT.

The chain has TRBV6-5 and TRBJ1-2; D is uncertain. The germline V gene has CDR1 MNHEY and CDR2 SVGAGI. V dropped 8 bases and J dropped 7 bases, with 11 bases sitting between them. The CDR3 runs 11 residues. CDR3 sequence: CASGMEGGYTF. The CDR3, as DNA: TGTGCCAGCGGAATGGAGGGTGGCTACACCTTC.

This chain connects TRBV4-3 to TRBJ1-2; 7 bases align to TRBD1. Germline CDR1 reads LGHNA; CDR2 reads YSLEER. J lost 1 base, V lost 3 bases, and 8 bases had no gene match. This CDR3 comprises 16 residues. The CDR3 coding sequence is TGCGCCAGCAGCCACTACCCTCAGGGGGGTAACTATGGCTACACCTTC. It yields the protein CASSHYPQGGNYGYTF.